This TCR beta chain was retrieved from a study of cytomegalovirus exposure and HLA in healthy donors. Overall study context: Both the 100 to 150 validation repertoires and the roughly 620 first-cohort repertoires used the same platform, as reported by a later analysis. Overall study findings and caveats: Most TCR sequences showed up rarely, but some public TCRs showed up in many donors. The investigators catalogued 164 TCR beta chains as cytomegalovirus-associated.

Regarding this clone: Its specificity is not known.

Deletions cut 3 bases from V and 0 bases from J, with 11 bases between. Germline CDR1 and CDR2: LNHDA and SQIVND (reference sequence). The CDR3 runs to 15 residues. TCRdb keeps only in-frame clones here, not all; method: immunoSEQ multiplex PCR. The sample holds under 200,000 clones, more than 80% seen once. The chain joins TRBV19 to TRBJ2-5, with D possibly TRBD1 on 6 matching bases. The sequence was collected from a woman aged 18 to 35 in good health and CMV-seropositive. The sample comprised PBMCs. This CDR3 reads CASSMGAEYQETQYF. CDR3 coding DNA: TGTGCCAGTAGTATGGGGGCCGAGTACCAAGAGACCCAGTACTTC. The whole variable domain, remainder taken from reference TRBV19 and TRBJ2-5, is DGGITQSPKYLFRKEGQNVTLSCEQNLNHDAMYWYRQDPGQGLRLIYYSQIVNDFQKGDIAEGYSVSREKKESFPLTVTSAQKNPTAFYLCASSMGAEYQETQYFGPGTRLLVL.